This passage covers 24 T cell receptor beta chains from one sample sequenced in a study of response to subunit inactivated influenza vaccine. One entry per CDR3 protein, called by TCRdb with MiXCR from the RT-PCR reads. This sample has about 540,000 distinct CDR3 sequences, with around 15% found just once. Sequenced material: PBMCs from blood, taken less than 13 days after vaccination. The origin of the receptors is a man aged 50-60 years who received an inactivated influenza vaccine.

Only a few counts were recorded for this clonotype. CDR3 sequence reads: CSAREAQTYEQYF. As DNA, the CDR3 is TGCAGTGCTAGAGAGGCCCAAACCTACGAGCAGTACTTC. V and J are TRBV20-1 and TRBJ2-7; unclear D gene. Germline CDR1 DFQATT, CDR2 SNEGSKA (reference sequence). This CDR3 spans 13 amino acids. Trimming removed 0 bases from V and 2 bases from J, with 8 bases in between.

V gene TRBV11-1 combines with J gene TRBJ2-3; 8 bases fit TRBD1. The CDR3 loop spans 18 amino acids. V lost 7 bases and J lost 1; bases outside the gene matches: 16. Germline CDR1 SGHAT, CDR2 FQDESV (reference sequence). Here the CDR3 reads CASTPRQGRAWGTDTQYF. In nucleotides, the CDR3 is TGTGCCAGCACCCCCCGACAGGGGAGAGCATGGGGCACAGATACGCAGTATTTT.

This clonotype has a count of ten or more. In nucleotides, the CDR3 is TGCAGCGTCGAGGGTCGGACAGGGGGGACCTACGAGCAGTACTTC. This sequence encodes CSVEGRTGGTYEQYF. The rearrangement joins TRBV29-1 to TRBJ2-7; 10 bases map to TRBD1. CDR3 length: 15 residues. Germline loops: CDR1 SQVTM, CDR2 ANQGSEA. V shed 6 bases, J shed 2 bases, and the junction held 10 bases outside the gene matches.

The V call is TRBV7-9, the J call TRBJ2-3; 14 nucleotides agree with TRBD2. Trimming took 6 bases from V and 4 from J; bases not matched to a gene: 6. Germline CDR1 is SEHNR and CDR2 is FQNEAQ (reference sequence). The CDR3 extends over 16 amino acids. The CDR3 sequence: CASSSLGLAGADTQYF. CDR3 DNA: TGTGCCAGCAGTTCTCTGGGACTAGCGGGAGCAGATACGCAGTATTTT. Using reference TRBV7-9 and TRBJ2-3 for the parts outside the CDR3, the full variable domain is DTGVSQNPRHKITKRGQNVTFRCDPISEHNRLYWYRQTLGQGPEFLTYFQNEAQLEKSRLLSDRFSAERPKGSFSTLEIQRTEQGDSAMYLCASSSLGLAGADTQYFGPGTRLTVL.

This chain links TRBV27 with TRBJ2-2; the match to TRBD1 covers 11 bases. The trim removed 4 bases at V and 7 bases at J, leaving 5 bases unmatched. The length of the CDR3 is 15 residues. Germline values: CDR1 MNHEY, CDR2 SMNVEV (reference sequence). CDR3 in amino acids: CASSYRTGGIGELFF. The CDR3 DNA is TGTGCCAGCAGTTACCGGACAGGGGGCATCGGGGAGCTGTTTTTT.

The table lists this clonotype with a few counts. This chain connects TRBV6-1 to TRBJ2-1, with D uncertain. The V end lost 5 bases, the J end lost 10 bases, and 15 bases lay between the germline ends. The CDR3 has 13 amino acids. The germline V gene has CDR1 MNHNS and CDR2 SASEGT. DNA for the CDR3: TGTGCCAGCAGTCAGATGATTAGGTCGGAGCAGTTCTTC. Translated: CASSQMIRSEQFF.

This clonotype was recorded a few times. The gene calls are TRBV5-1 and TRBJ2-3; tentative D call: TRBD1 (5 bases). The germline gives CDR1 SGHRS, CDR2 YFSETQ. Trimming shortened V by 5 bases and J by 5 bases, and 15 bases separated the two germline ends. The CDR3 is made up of 14 amino acids. In DNA form, the CDR3 reads TGCGCCAGCAGGCCATGGTACGGACAAGATACGCAGTATTTT. The encoded protein is CASRPWYGQDTQYF.

This clonotype showed up just a few times. The gene calls are TRBV5-1 and TRBJ2-7, with TRBD1 identical over 9 bases. The CDR3 length is 15 residues. The ends lost 2 bases at V and 5 bases at J; junction bases unmatched: 8. CDR1 is SGHRS, CDR2 YFSETQ, per germline. The CDR3 sequence: CASSLPTGGRDEQYF. In nucleotides, the CDR3 is TGCGCCAGCAGCTTACCGACAGGGGGTAGGGACGAGCAGTACTTC.

This clonotype was seen just once. The rearrangement links TRBV27 to TRBJ2-1; 9 nucleotides match TRBD2. The J segment lost 4 bases and the V segment lost 8 bases, leaving 9 bases of the junction unmatched. The CDR3 consists of 15 residues. Germline V CDR1 and CDR2: MNHEY, SMNVEV (reference sequence). The CDR3 spells CASGALAGIYNEQFF. The DNA of the CDR3 is TGTGCCAGCGGTGCCCTAGCGGGAATATACAATGAGCAGTTCTTC.

CDR3 in amino acids: CASKLAQGPGGQFF. The CDR3 region has the DNA TGTGCCAGTAAACTCGCTCAGGGGCCAGGGGGGCAGTTCTTC. This rearrangement joins TRBV25-1 to TRBJ2-1, with 7 positions matching TRBD1. This CDR3 contains 14 residues. Losses at the gene ends were 9 bases for V and 12 bases for J; bases not matched to a gene: 17. Germline CDR1 is MGHDK and CDR2 is SYGVNS.

J is TRBJ2-5 and V is TRBV9; D not resolved. Germline loops: CDR1 SGDLS, CDR2 YYNGEE. Trimming removed 0 bases at V and 7 bases at J, with 19 bases between. This CDR3 is built from 16 residues. The CDR3 spells CASSVGSNLGLVTQYF. The CDR3 DNA sequence: TGTGCCAGCAGCGTAGGCTCCAATCTCGGGCTAGTGACCCAGTACTTC.

There are a few counts of this clonotype. The V gene is TRBV20-1, the J gene TRBJ2-5; 12 bases match TRBD2. The CDR3 length is 13 residues. Trimming cost V 6 bases and J 7 bases; bases outside gene matches: 6. Germline V CDR1 and CDR2: DFQATT, SNEGSKA (reference sequence). CDR3 coding DNA: TGCAGTGCCGGGGGACTAGCGGGCAGGACCCAGTACTTC. Encoded protein: CSAGGLAGRTQYF.

This clonotype turned up a few times. The chain has TRBV29-1 and TRBJ1-1; possibly TRBD1 for D (5 bases). V lost 4 bases and J 3 bases, leaving 15 bases between the germline ends. The length of the CDR3 is 14 residues. The germline gives CDR1 SQVTM, CDR2 ANQGSEA. The DNA of the CDR3 is TGCAGCGTTGCTTTTAAATTAGGGGACACTGAAGCTTTCTTT. Translated: CSVAFKLGDTEAFF.

The chain uses TRBV20-1 and TRBJ2-7, with D uncertain. V lost 0 bases and J 0 bases, leaving 9 bases between the germline ends. The CDR3 runs to 14 residues. Germline CDR1 and CDR2: DFQATT and SNEGSKA (reference sequence). CDR3 DNA: TGCAGTGCTAGAGAGGCTTTCAACTCCTACGAGCAGTACTTC. It specifies CSAREAFNSYEQYF.

This clonotype has just a few counts. This chain uses TRBV7-2 with TRBJ2-1; 9 bases map to TRBD2. The CDR3 extends over 15 amino acids. V lost 6 bases and J lost 6; bases outside the gene matches: 9. Germline V gene lookup returns CDR1 SGHTA and CDR2 FQGNSA. The CDR3 DNA is TGTGCCAGCAGTCTACTAGCGGGCAGGGGCAATGAGCAGTTCTTC. Its translation is CASSLLAGRGNEQFF.

This clonotype has just a few counts. The chain joins TRBV24-1 to TRBJ2-3; D unclear. Germline CDR1 and CDR2: KGHDR and SFDVKD. V lost 1 base to trimming and J lost 4 bases, with 2 bases between them. The CDR3 is 12 amino acids. The CDR3 is CATSDFADTQYF. The CDR3 DNA sequence: TGTGCCACCAGTGATTTTGCAGATACGCAGTATTTT.

On this clonotype itself: One end of the junction varies from germline; a read error may be responsible. The chain carries TRBV18 and TRBJ1-1; D perhaps matches TRBD1 (5 bases). Germline CDR1 KGHSH, CDR2 LQKENI. This CDR3 is built from 14 residues. CDR3 in DNA: TGTGCCAGCTCACTCCGGGACCGACCTGTGGGCCCCATCTTT. Its protein product is CASSLRDRPVGPIF.

This clonotype was observed a handful of times. The chain has TRBV29-1 and TRBJ1-4; 10 nucleotides match TRBD1. CDR3 length: 14 residues. Germline V gene lookup returns CDR1 SQVTM and CDR2 ANQGSEA. Germline trimming cut 6 bases from V and 0 bases from J; bases unmatched to any gene: 1. DNA of the CDR3: TGCAGCGTAGGACAGGGGGCAACTAATGAAAAACTGTTTTTT. It codes for CSVGQGATNEKLFF.

This chain connects TRBV7-9 to TRBJ2-7, with 7 bases fitting TRBD1. V shed 5 bases and J 0 bases; nucleotides not matched to a gene: 7. The V gene's germline CDR1 is SEHNR and CDR2 FQNEAQ (reference sequence). The CDR3 is 15 amino acids. CDR3 protein: CASSREAGGSYEQYF. Written as DNA, the CDR3 is TGTGCCAGCAGCCGTGAAGCAGGGGGCTCCTACGAGCAGTACTTC.

The rearrangement joins TRBV29-1 to TRBJ1-4, with D possibly being TRBD1 (5 bases). Germline V gene lookup returns CDR1 SQVTM and CDR2 ANQGSEA. Trimming removed 5 bases from V and 4 bases from J, with 17 bases in between. CDR3 length equals 15 residues. This chain's CDR3 is CSVIAQGNFNEKLFF. In DNA form, the CDR3 reads TGCAGCGTTATTGCCCAGGGAAACTTTAATGAAAAACTGTTTTTT.

This clonotype has at least ten counts. The V and J genes are TRBV18 and TRBJ1-2; D uncertain. Germline V lookup: CDR1 KGHSH, CDR2 LQKENI. The V end lost 3 bases, the J end lost 0 bases, and 14 bases lay between the germline ends. This CDR3 region has 16 residues. The CDR3 spells CASSPTGPQTNYGYTF. In DNA, the CDR3 is TGTGCCAGCTCACCCACCGGGCCGCAGACTAACTATGGCTACACCTTC.

Only a few counts were recorded for this clonotype. The rearrangement joins TRBV6-5 to TRBJ1-6; tentative D call: TRBD1 (6 bases). V dropped 0 bases and J dropped 8 bases, with 17 bases sitting between them. Germline V CDR1 and CDR2: MNHEY, SVGAGI. The CDR3 has 17 amino acids. CDR3 sequence: CASSYSHSWQGYSPLHF. The CDR3 DNA sequence: TGTGCCAGCAGTTACTCGCATTCCTGGCAGGGGTATTCACCCCTCCACTTT.

This clonotype was seen more than once but under ten times. This rearrangement joins TRBV28 to TRBJ2-4; 10 bases match TRBD2. Looked up from germline, CDR1 is MDHEN and CDR2 is SYDVKM. J was trimmed by 0 bases and V by 2 bases; bases with no gene match: 4. The CDR3 is 17 residues long. CDR3 in amino acids: CASSLASGGLAKNIQYF. In DNA form, the CDR3 reads TGTGCCAGCAGTTTAGCTAGCGGGGGATTAGCCAAAAACATTCAGTACTTC.

This clonotype was picked up a small number of times. The chain carries TRBV4-2 and TRBJ1-3, with a tentative D call TRBD1 (5 bases). The CDR3 covers 16 residues. Germline V lookup: CDR1 LGHNA, CDR2 YNFKEQ. Trimming stripped 3 bases from V and 0 bases from J, with 12 bases between. CDR3 in DNA: TGTGCCAGCAGCCAGGGGGACTCTAGCTCTGGAAACACCATATATTTT. Amino acids: CASSQGDSSSGNTIYF.